A single sample gave rise to the 24 T cell receptor beta chains below, sequenced in a study of T cell changes during pregnancy in multiple sclerosis. TCRdb keeps only in-frame clones here, not all; method: immunoSEQ multiplex PCR. This sample yields around 56,000 clones, of which 92% are seen a single time; less than 3.5% belongs to the top ten. The sample consisted of peripheral blood, taken in the third trimester of pregnancy. Source of these receptors: a female donor in good health, enrolled as a control in a pregnancy study.

This clone was counted a few times. The chain couples TRBV7-8 to TRBJ2-5; 7 bases fit TRBD2. The CDR3 sequence is 14 residues long. Germline values: CDR1 SGHVS, CDR2 FQNEAQ. J gave up 5 bases and V 5 bases, and 8 bases lay outside the gene matches. The CDR3 DNA is TGTGCCAGCAGCAGGCGGGAGTCGGCGGAGACCCAGTACTTC. As protein: CASSRRESAETQYF.

The gene calls are TRBV20-1 and TRBJ2-7; tentative D call: TRBD1 (5 bases). Per germline, CDR1 DFQATT and CDR2 SNEGSKA (reference sequence). Trimming pared 6 bases from V and 5 bases from J, leaving 11 bases between. The CDR3 is made up of 11 amino acids. CDR3 DNA sequence: TGCAGTGCGTCAGGGTTTGACGAGCAGTACTTC. Protein product: CSASGFDEQYF.

V gene TRBV11-1 combines with J gene TRBJ2-2, with 13 bases lining up with TRBD2. Unmatched junction bases numbered 0, after V lost 4 bases and J lost 4 bases. Per the germline V gene, CDR1 is SGHAT and CDR2 is FQDESV (reference sequence). CDR3 length: 15 residues. The CDR3 protein is CASSWTSGSTGELFF. CDR3 DNA sequence: TGTGCCAGCAGCTGGACTAGCGGGAGCACCGGGGAGCTGTTTTTT.

The V call is TRBV9, the J call TRBJ2-3; the D is unclear. Germline CDR1 is SGDLS and CDR2 is YYNGEE. Trimming left V 4 bases short and J 1 base short, with 7 bases between. This CDR3 region has 13 residues. CDR3 sequence reads: CASSLPGTDTQYF. CDR3 in DNA: TGTGCCAGCAGCCTCCCAGGCACAGATACGCAGTATTTT. Full variable domain (remainder filled in from reference TRBV9 and TRBJ2-3): DSGVTQTPKHLITATGQRVTLRCSPRSGDLSVYWYQQSLDQGLQFLIQYYNGEERAKGNILERFSAQQFPDLHSELNLSSLELGDSALYFCASSLPGTDTQYFGPGTRLTVL.

This sequence joins TRBV5-4 and TRBJ2-3; D not resolved. Trimming removed 1 base from V and 0 bases from J, with 3 bases in between. Germline values: CDR1 SGHNT, CDR2 YYREEE (reference sequence). CDR3 size: 13 residues. The CDR3 spells CASSLTSTDTQYF. The CDR3 region has the DNA TGTGCCAGCAGCTTGACTAGCACAGATACGCAGTATTTT. Filled out from reference TRBV5-4 and TRBJ2-3, the complete variable domain reads ETGVTQSPTHLIKTRGQQVTLRCSSQSGHNTVSWYQQALGQGPQFIFQYYREEENGRGNFPPRFSGLQFPNYSSELNVNALELDDSALYLCASSLTSTDTQYFGPGTRLTVL.

This clone was seen only once. The V and J genes are TRBV7-8 and TRBJ1-1, with 8 bases that match TRBD1. The length of the CDR3 is 18 residues. Germline trimming cut 1 base from V and 1 base from J; bases unmatched to any gene: 11. Looked up from germline, CDR1 is SGHVS and CDR2 is FQNEAQ. The CDR3 nucleotides read TGTGCCAGCAGCTTAGTAGGCGGTTTTGGACAGGGGAACACTGAAGCTTTCTTT. Its protein is CASSLVGGFGQGNTEAFF.

V and J are TRBV15 and TRBJ1-2; TRBD1 matches 7 bases. Germline V gene data show CDR1 as LNHNV and CDR2 as YYDKDF (reference sequence). With V trimmed by 1 base and J by 6 bases, 8 bases remained unmatched. This CDR3 spans 15 amino acids. CDR3 DNA: TGTGCCACCAGCAGAGGCGGGACAGCCTACGATGGCTACACCTTC. This codes for CATSRGGTAYDGYTF.

This clone appeared a single time. The chain couples TRBV20-1 to TRBJ2-5; D is possibly TRBD1 (6 bases). Deletions cut 7 bases from V and 5 bases from J, with 11 bases between. Germline V lookup: CDR1 DFQATT, CDR2 SNEGSKA (reference sequence). The CDR3 contains 11 residues. CDR3 DNA sequence: TGCAGTGGCCTTAGGGGGGAGACCCAGTACTTC. Its translation is CSGLRGETQYF.

This clone was counted only a few times. The gene calls are TRBV6-1 and TRBJ1-3, with 9 bases identical to TRBD1. The trim removed 4 bases at V and 2 bases at J, leaving 6 bases unmatched. The V gene's germline CDR1 is MNHNS and CDR2 SASEGT. The CDR3 covers 16 residues. In nucleotides, the CDR3 is TGTGCCAGCAGTGTATTCGGGACAGGGACTGGAAACACCATATATTTT. Translating it yields CASSVFGTGTGNTIYF.

CDR3 amino acids: CASSSVGLAGGRDTQYF. In DNA, the CDR3 is TGTGCCAGTAGTTCGGTCGGACTAGCGGGAGGGAGAGATACGCAGTATTTT. The chain uses TRBV19 and TRBJ2-3; 15 nucleotides align to TRBD2. CDR3 length equals 17 residues. The V segment lost 5 bases and the J segment 5 bases; nucleotides outside the gene matches: 8. Germline CDR1 LNHDA, CDR2 SQIVND (reference sequence).

The rearrangement joins TRBV7-3 to TRBJ1-4, with D tentatively TRBD1 (5 bases). In germline, CDR1 is SGHTA, CDR2 FQGTGA. With 5 bases removed from V and 7 bases from J, the gap between germline ends came to 23 bases. The CDR3 has 17 amino acids. CDR3 DNA sequence: TGTGCCAGCAGCGTTCCTCTGGCCCCCCAGGGAAGTGAAAAACTGTTTTTT. Encoded protein: CASSVPLAPQGSEKLFF.

V gene TRBV6-6 combines with J gene TRBJ1-2, with a possible D match to TRBD1 (5 bases). In germline, CDR1 is MNHNY, CDR2 SVGAGI (reference sequence). Trimming stripped 7 bases from V and 5 bases from J, with 20 bases between. The CDR3 sequence is 15 residues long. DNA of the CDR3: TGTGCCAGCACCAAACGGGGAGGGGAGGGTTATGGCTACACCTTC. It translates to CASTKRGGEGYGYTF.

This rearrangement joins TRBV12-5 to TRBJ1-5; D possibly corresponds to TRBD1 (6 bases). CDR1 and CDR2 from the germline V gene are LGHNT and FRNRAP. V lost 5 bases and J 0 bases, leaving 8 bases between the germline ends. The CDR3 runs 14 residues. In DNA form, the CDR3 reads TGTGCTAGTGGTGGACAGAATAGCAATCAGCCCCAGCATTTT. Translation: CASGGQNSNQPQHF. Based on the CDR3 plus reference TRBV12-5 and TRBJ1-5, the full variable domain is DARVTQTPRHKVTEMGQEVTMRCQPILGHNTVFWYRQTMMQGLELLAYFRNRAPLDDSGMPKDRFSAEMPDATLATLKIQPSEPRDSAVYFCASGGQNSNQPQHFGDGTRLSIL.

The chain has TRBV9 and TRBJ2-3; 8 bases line up with TRBD1. The CDR3 is 18 residues long. V trimming: 4 bases; J trimming: 0 bases; junction bases outside the gene matches: 13. Germline lookup yields CDR1 SGDLS and CDR2 YYNGEE. CDR3 amino acids: CASSSLPLRGRSTDTQYF. The DNA for the CDR3 is TGTGCCAGCAGCTCATTACCCCTCAGGGGGCGCAGCACAGATACGCAGTATTTT.

The V call is TRBV27, the J call TRBJ1-6; no reliable D call. The ends were cut back, 9 bases at V and 6 bases at J, with 18 bases in the middle. This CDR3 spans 15 amino acids. The germline V gene encodes CDR1 MNHEY and CDR2 SMNVEV (reference sequence). The CDR3 DNA sequence: TGTGCCAGAGCAATCCTAGGGAGTTGTAATTCACCCCTCCACTTT. This codes for CARAILGSCNSPLHF.

This chain uses TRBV28 with TRBJ1-2; 12 bases are shared with TRBD1. Per germline, CDR1 MDHEN and CDR2 SYDVKM. The CDR3 consists of 17 residues. V lost 3 bases, J lost 4 bases, and 9 bases stayed unmatched. The CDR3 nucleotides are TGTGCCAGCAGTTTTATGGGCGGGACAGGGGGCTCCTATGGCTACACCTTC. Amino acids: CASSFMGGTGGSYGYTF.

This sequence joins TRBV2 and TRBJ1-1; TRBD1 agrees at 8 bases. V shed 1 base, J shed 3 bases, and the junction held 10 bases outside the gene matches. In germline, CDR1 is SNHLY, CDR2 FYNNEI. There are 17 residues in the CDR3. CDR3 DNA sequence: TGTGCCAGCAGTGAAGTGGGCAGGGGGCTGCGTGACACTGAAGCTTTCTTT. Translation gives CASSEVGRGLRDTEAFF.

V usage is TRBV19 and J usage is TRBJ2-5; TRBD1 aligns across 9 bases. From germline, CDR1 is LNHDA and CDR2 SQIVND (reference sequence). With V trimmed by 6 bases and J by 3 bases, 8 bases remained unmatched. This CDR3 is built from 15 residues. The CDR3 DNA reads TGTGCCAGTAGCGCGGACAGGGGAGTTGAAGAGACCCAGTACTTC. As protein: CASSADRGVEETQYF.

The V call is TRBV19, the J call TRBJ1-1; D possibly corresponds to TRBD1 (6 bases). Germline V gives CDR1 LNHDA, CDR2 SQIVND (reference sequence). The CDR3 runs 18 residues. V dropped 4 bases and J dropped 0 bases, with 21 bases sitting between them. The CDR3 bases are TGTGCCAGTAGTAAATTGCGGAGTGACAGGCCCTTGAACACTGAAGCTTTCTTT. Its protein is CASSKLRSDRPLNTEAFF.

The chain recombines TRBV5-1 with TRBJ2-1; 9 bases are a match to TRBD1. CDR1 is SGHRS, CDR2 YFSETQ, per germline. J was trimmed by 4 bases and V by 4 bases; bases with no gene match: 6. The CDR3 covers 15 residues. CDR3 sequence reads: CASSGAGTGYNEQFF. In DNA form, the CDR3 reads TGCGCCAGCAGCGGGGCAGGGACAGGGTACAATGAGCAGTTCTTC.

The gene calls are TRBV5-4 and TRBJ2-3, with 7 bases fitting TRBD2. The CDR3 length is 14 residues. Trimming at V came to 4 bases and at J to 4 bases, leaving 6 bases not matched to a gene. The germline V gene has CDR1 SGHNT and CDR2 YYREEE (reference sequence). CDR3: CASSAGRSPDTQYF. For the CDR3, the DNA is TGTGCCAGCAGCGCCGGGAGGTCCCCAGATACGCAGTATTTT.

The rearrangement links TRBV27 to TRBJ2-3, with 7 bases identical to TRBD2. Germline V gene data show CDR1 as MNHEY and CDR2 as SMNVEV (reference sequence). The CDR3 is made up of 18 amino acids. V dropped 7 bases and J dropped 3; count of bases not matched to a gene: 19. CDR3 amino acids: CASTPSRPGLGETDTQYF. CDR3 DNA: TGTGCCAGCACCCCCAGCCGTCCCGGACTAGGGGAAACAGATACGCAGTATTTT.

The gene calls are TRBV30 and TRBJ1-1; no definite D call. Germline V gives CDR1 GTSNPN, CDR2 SVGIG (reference sequence). The CDR3 covers 13 residues. Trimming left V 8 bases short and J 1 base short, with 14 bases between. CDR3 bases: TGTGCCGGGCAACTAGGTGGGAACACTGAAGCTTTCTTT. Translation: CAGQLGGNTEAFF.

The chain combines TRBV28 with TRBJ1-2; 9 bases line up with TRBD1. V lost 5 bases to trimming and J lost 0 bases; unmatched junction nucleotides: 7. Germline V lookup: CDR1 MDHEN, CDR2 SYDVKM. The CDR3 has 16 residues. CDR3 in amino acids: CASSVGTGSANYGYTF. The CDR3 DNA reads TGTGCCAGCAGTGTGGGGACAGGGTCTGCTAACTATGGCTACACCTTC.